The 5 T cell receptor beta chains presented below share a single source sample, sequenced in a study of identical twins. TCRdb independently ran MiXCR on the 5' RACE reads; one entry per CDR3 protein. The sample contains about 520,000 distinct CDR3 sequences, approximately 22% of which appear only once. Another study also made use of these data, one on T cells expressing NK-cell markers.

Source material: CD4+ T cells sorted from blood. These receptors originate from a woman aged 18-29 years in good health.

This clonotype appeared many times. The chain has TRBV12-3 or TRBV12-4 and TRBJ1-2; D is ambiguous. The V end lost 6 bases, the J end lost 4 bases, and 6 bases lay between the germline ends. The CDR3 runs to 11 residues. The CDR3 loop reads CASSFSYGYTF. The CDR3 DNA reads as TGTGCCAGCAGCTTTAGCTATGGCTACACCTTC.

This clonotype was seen only a few times. In nucleotides, the CDR3 is TGCAGTGCTCTAGGGACAGGGAAGACAGATACGCAGTATTTT. This gives the protein CSALGTGKTDTQYF. The chain joins TRBV20-1 to TRBJ2-3, with 9 positions matching TRBD1. J was trimmed by 3 bases and V by 5 bases; bases with no gene match: 6. Per the germline V gene, CDR1 is DFQATT and CDR2 is SNEGSKA (reference sequence). This CDR3 spans 14 amino acids.

The chain couples TRBV5-1 to TRBJ1-2; no clear D gene. V lost 5 bases and J 2 bases, leaving 13 bases between the germline ends. The CDR3 consists of 14 residues. Germline V gene sequence: CDR1 SGHRS, CDR2 YFSETQ. The CDR3 reads CASRAGGINYGYTF. The CDR3 nucleotides are TGCGCCAGCAGGGCAGGAGGGATAAACTATGGCTACACCTTC.

The chain joins TRBV6-1 to TRBJ2-3; 14 bases fit TRBD2. The CDR3 contains 18 residues. After removal of 6 bases from V and 1 base from J, the junction contained 9 bases not matched to a gene. Per the germline V gene, CDR1 is MNHNS and CDR2 is SASEGT. The CDR3 here is CASRAGLAGGLRTDTQYF. The CDR3 DNA is TGTGCCAGCAGAGCCGGACTAGCGGGGGGTTTACGCACAGATACGCAGTATTTT.

This clonotype was picked up many times. As DNA, the CDR3 is TGCAGCGCTCCCATGGGGACTATTGCTAGCGGATGGCTTGTGCAGTTCTTC. Translating gives CSAPMGTIASGWLVQFF. The V call is TRBV29-1, the J call TRBJ2-1; 7 bases line up with TRBD2. The length of the CDR3 is 17 residues. V lost 7 bases and J lost 12; bases outside the gene matches: 27. Germline V gives CDR1 SQVTM, CDR2 ANQGSEA.